These 5 T cell receptor beta chains originate from one sample sequenced in a study of T cells in Graves' hyperthyroidism and ophthalmopathy (dated by TCRdb to about 2019). Library method: multiplex PCR. The sample was run on an Illumina HiSeq 2000. The TCR beta CDR3 regions were amplified from RNA transcripts. The TCR CDR3 was subjected to a first round of RT-PCR using the HTBI primer set and the Qiagen OneStep RT-PCR kit. Starting from the raw public reads, TCRdb applied fastp trimming at Q25, assembled clones with MiXCR and retained in-frame beta chains. Rows with a matching CDR3 protein are joined into one entry that keeps the most common DNA and genes. Recorded for this sample are 450,000 to 700,000 distinct CDR3 sequences; approximately 44% of them occurred a single time. The ten largest make up roughly 19% of the sample. What was sequenced was peripheral blood or thyroid tissue (not recorded which). Every receptor here comes from an adult woman with Graves' disease, either hyperthyroidism or ophthalmopathy (not recorded which).

This clonotype was seen a handful of times. The rearrangement joins TRBV25-1 to TRBJ1-4; D is unclear. Trimming pared 3 bases from V and 5 bases from J, leaving 10 bases between. This CDR3 has 14 amino acids. Per the germline V gene, CDR1 is MGHDK and CDR2 is SYGVNS. The CDR3 DNA reads as TGTGCCAGCAGTGAGATCAGAAGCAATGAAAAACTGTTTTTT. Translation: CASSEIRSNEKLFF.

The chain has TRBV6-1 and TRBJ1-5, with 10 bases matching TRBD1. Germline CDR1 MNHNS, CDR2 SASEGT. The CDR3 runs to 15 residues. The V gene end was trimmed by 7 bases and the J gene end by 7 bases; junction bases not matched to a gene: 10. The CDR3 coding sequence is TGTGCCAGCACTGCGACAGGGGGCGAAGGACAGCCCCAGCATTTT. This codes for CASTATGGEGQPQHF.

This clonotype occurred many times. The rearrangement joins TRBV20-1 to TRBJ1-5, with a possible D match to TRBD1 (6 bases). Germline CDR1 and CDR2: DFQATT and SNEGSKA (reference sequence). The V and J ends lost 3 bases and 4 bases respectively, with 16 bases between them. The CDR3 loop spans 15 amino acids. The CDR3 protein is CSASVPGGGNQPQHF. Written as DNA, the CDR3 is TGCAGTGCTAGTGTCCCGGGAGGGGGAAATCAGCCCCAGCATTTT.

This clonotype was recorded a few times. The chain couples TRBV12-3 or TRBV12-4 to TRBJ1-6, with D possibly being TRBD1 (6 bases). The CDR3 runs to 14 residues. V was trimmed by 4 bases and J by 7 bases, leaving 11 bases between them. CDR3 in DNA: TGTGCCAGCAGTTCCGGGACACAAAATTCACCCCTCCACTTT. Translated: CASSSGTQNSPLHF.

Concerning this clonotype itself: This clone may be a read error of a much larger clone one base away. V usage is TRBV6-6 and J usage is TRBJ2-7, with D possibly matching TRBD2 (5 bases). The V gene's germline CDR1 is MNHNY and CDR2 SVGAGI (reference sequence). CDR3 length: 12 residues. The CDR3 spells CANSYEGYEQYF. The DNA for the CDR3 is TGTGCCAACAGTTACGAGGGCTACGAGCAGTACTTC.